The following is a T cell receptor (beta chain) sequence with its context. Its antigen remains unidentified. This sample was taken from a study of T cells in Graves' hyperthyroidism and ophthalmopathy. Pregnant or lactating patients were excluded, as were those with uncontrolled infection or other autoimmune disease. The PBMCs studied were ones that came from 8.5 to 10 ml fresh peripheral blood. Germline V lookup: CDR1 SGHTA, CDR2 FQGNSA. Trimming removed 1 base from V and 0 bases from J; junction bases left unmatched: 10. The CDR3 loop spans 19 amino acids. General study points: Blood shared most expanded thyroid clonotypes above 0.001. A model of 13 V-J features distinguished ophthalmopathy from stable hyperthyroidism.

The TCR beta CDR3 regions underwent amplification using RNA transcripts as the source. Using the HTBI primer set, a first-round RT-PCR was run on the TCR CDR3. One entry per CDR3 protein, called by TCRdb with MiXCR from the multiplex PCR reads. The repertoire has approximately 420,000 distinct CDR3 sequences, about 16% of them found once; the top ten carry around a third. V usage is TRBV7-2 and J usage is TRBJ2-1, with 9 bases matching TRBD2. Sequenced input: blood. This receptor was taken from a woman aged 25 to 45 with Graves' hyperthyroidism. CDR3 sequence: CASSLGVAGGLSSYNEQFF. The CDR3 nucleotides read TGTGCCAGCAGCTTAGGGGTCGCGGGAGGGTTGAGCTCCTACAATGAGCAGTTCTTC.